These 20 T cell receptor beta chains originate from one sample sequenced in a study of regulatory T cells in long-lasting Graves disease. Time point meaning: persistent/refractory GD, antithyroid drugs over 5 years with positive TRAb. With RNA extracted from PBMCs as input, the TCR library was made. Sequencing libraries for TCR beta were prepared with iRepertoire HTBI primers and Arm-PCR of CDR3 regions. Each CDR3 protein is one row after TCRdb ran MiXCR on the multiplex PCR reads. There are about 400,000 distinct CDR3 sequences in the sample; 20% to 25% occur only once, and 20% to 25% lies in the top ten. Specimen: peripheral blood mononuclear cells (PBMCs), collected when the disease was refractory, from a patient treated with antithyroid drugs. The receptors originated from a female donor with Graves disease.

This clonotype was detected many times. The V call is TRBV11-2, the J call TRBJ2-1; 8 bases agree with TRBD2. Germline V CDR1 and CDR2: SGHAT, FQNNGV. The CDR3 totals 17 residues. V was clipped by 5 bases and J by 5 bases; unmatched bases: 14. The CDR3 DNA sequence: TGTGCCAGCAGCCTTGGGACTAGAGGAGGGGCAGACAATGAGCAGTTCTTC. Encoded protein: CASSLGTRGGADNEQFF.

The CDR3 bases are TGTGCCAGCAGCTTACCCCGAGAAAACACTGAAGCTTTCTTT. Protein: CASSLPRENTEAFF. The chain is built from TRBV13 and TRBJ1-1; D not resolved. V lost 2 bases to trimming and J lost 2 bases, with 9 bases between them. Germline loops: CDR1 PRHDT, CDR2 FYEKMQ (reference sequence). The CDR3 has 14 amino acids.

This clonotype was seen ten or more times. V is TRBV7-9 and J is TRBJ2-5, with D possibly TRBD2 on 5 matching bases. The germline gives CDR1 SEHNR, CDR2 FQNEAQ (reference sequence). This CDR3 is built from 13 residues. V was shortened by 3 bases and J by 6 bases, with 11 bases between the two germline ends. The CDR3 DNA reads as TGTGCCAGCAGCTTCTTGAGGGAGCAGACCCAGTACTTC. Translating gives CASSFLREQTQYF.

Details on this clonotype: A much larger clone differs by one base, so this may be a read error. This sequence joins TRBV11-2 and TRBJ2-5; D perhaps matches TRBD1 (5 bases). CDR1 and CDR2 from the germline V gene are SGHAT and FQNNGV. The V and J ends lost 3 bases and 2 bases respectively, with 13 bases between them. The CDR3 extends over 15 amino acids. The CDR3 DNA follows: TGTGCCAGCAGCTTGAGCAGGGCCACTCAAGAGACCCAGTACTTC. As protein: CASSLSRATQETQYF.

This clonotype was found many times. The J gene is TRBJ2-7, the V gene TRBV11-2; D is ambiguous. CDR3 size: 13 residues. The germline V gene has CDR1 SGHAT and CDR2 FQNNGV. The germline V and J ends were trimmed by 4 bases and 4 bases, with 11 bases remaining between them. The CDR3 DNA is TGTGCCAGCAGCTCACCCACCGCGTACGAGCAGTACTTC. As protein: CASSSPTAYEQYF.

Many counts were recorded for this clonotype. V gene TRBV2 combines with J gene TRBJ1-5, with D maybe TRBD1 (5 bases). This CDR3 region has 13 residues. Germline CDR1 SNHLY, CDR2 FYNNEI. Trimming stripped 4 bases from V and 2 bases from J, with 6 bases between. In nucleotides, the CDR3 is TGTGCCAGCAGTGGGGACGGCAATCAGCCCCAGCATTTT. It yields the protein CASSGDGNQPQHF. The entire variable domain, with the rest obtained from reference TRBV2 and TRBJ1-5, is as follows: EPEVTQTPSHQVTQMGQEVILRCVPISNHLYFYWYRQILGQKVEFLVSFYNNEISEKSEIFDDQFSVERPDGSNFTLKIRSTKLEDSAMYFCASSGDGNQPQHFGDGTRLSIL.

The V gene is TRBV27, the J gene TRBJ2-7, with 7 nucleotides matching TRBD1. V was pared by 5 bases and J by 4 bases, with 11 bases of the junction left unmatched. Germline assignment: CDR1 MNHEY and CDR2 SMNVEV (reference sequence). The CDR3 consists of 15 residues. In DNA, the CDR3 is TGTGCCAGCAGTGTACGACAGGGAAAATTGTACGAGCAGTACTTC. Translating it yields CASSVRQGKLYEQYF.

This clonotype has a single count. The chain uses TRBV6-1 and TRBJ2-5; TRBD1 agrees at 8 bases. The end of the DNA aligns better with TRBJ2-1, so the J call may be wrong. Looked up from germline, CDR1 is MNHNS and CDR2 is SASEGT. The length of the CDR3 is 12 residues. In DNA form, the CDR3 reads TGTGCCAGCAAGGGACAGGTAGTTGAGCAGTTCTTC. Translating it yields CASKGQVVEQFF.

Of note for this clonotype: An end of the junction does not agree with germline; a read error may underlie this. This rearrangement joins TRBV12-3 or TRBV12-4 to TRBJ1-2; maybe TRBD1 (6 bases). This CDR3 region has 14 residues. CDR3 region: CAGSQVARGVGYTF. The CDR3 DNA reads as TGTGCCGGCAGTCAGGTCGCCAGGGGAGTCGGCTACACCTTC.

This clonotype has only a few counts. This chain uses TRBV6-1 with TRBJ1-5, with D possibly being TRBD1 (6 bases). V was clipped by 8 bases and J by 6 bases, with 17 bases between them. The CDR3 covers 14 residues. The germline CDR1 and CDR2 sequences are MNHNS and SASEGT. The CDR3 sequence: CASASGASGQPQHF. CDR3 coding DNA: TGTGCCAGCGCTTCAGGGGCCTCCGGTCAGCCCCAGCATTTT.

This clonotype was seen many times. This chain uses TRBV7-2 with TRBJ2-7; D assignment may be TRBD1 or TRBD2 (6 bases each). CDR3 length: 14 residues. The germline V and J ends were trimmed by 7 bases and 7 bases, with 20 bases remaining between them. CDR1 SGHTA and CDR2 FQGNSA come from the germline V gene. The CDR3 protein is CASTPVPGAGEQYF. The CDR3 nucleotides are TGTGCCAGCACCCCTGTGCCAGGGGCGGGGGAGCAGTACTTC.

This clonotype was seen repeatedly, ten times or more. The chain is built from TRBV28 and TRBJ1-2; D may be TRBD1 (5 bases). V was trimmed by 7 bases and J by 7 bases, leaving 16 bases between them. Germline lookup yields CDR1 MDHEN and CDR2 SYDVKM. The CDR3 length is 13 residues. This chain's CDR3 is CASIKRGIGGYTF. CDR3 nucleotides: TGTGCCAGCATCAAGAGGGGAATCGGTGGCTACACCTTC.

The rearrangement uses TRBV10-3 and TRBJ1-5, with TRBD1 matching 7 bases. The CDR3 is 15 residues long. Germline V gene sequence: CDR1 ENHRY, CDR2 SYGVKD. With V trimmed by 4 bases and J by 6 bases, 9 bases remained unmatched. The CDR3 bases are TGTGCCATCAGTGGGGGAGGGGGCGCATCTCAGCCCCAGCATTTT. Translated: CAISGGGGASQPQHF.

The chain is built from TRBV15 and TRBJ2-7; D possibly uses TRBD1 or TRBD2 (5 bases each). V was cut by 0 bases and J by 0 bases, with 12 bases left in between. This CDR3 region has 16 residues. Germline V lookup: CDR1 LNHNV, CDR2 YYDKDF (reference sequence). The CDR3, as DNA: TGTGCCACCAGCAGAGATCTAGGGACCCGCTCCTACGAGCAGTACTTC. Translated: CATSRDLGTRSYEQYF.

The V and J genes are TRBV3-1 and TRBJ2-1; D call uncertain. CDR3 length equals 15 residues. V lost 1 base and J lost 5, with 12 bases in between. Germline CDR1 and CDR2: LGHDT and YNNKEL (reference sequence). The CDR3 spells CASSQAVFAHNEQFF. The CDR3 nucleotides are TGTGCCAGCAGCCAAGCAGTGTTCGCGCACAATGAGCAGTTCTTC.

This clonotype appeared many times. The genes are TRBV7-8 and TRBJ2-5; D may be TRBD1 or TRBD2 (5 bases each). This CDR3 has 14 residues. The germline gives CDR1 SGHVS, CDR2 FQNEAQ. V lost 4 bases and J 0 bases, leaving 9 bases between the germline ends. CDR3 DNA: TGTGCCAGCAGCTGGGGGACGGACCAAGAGACCCAGTACTTC. As protein: CASSWGTDQETQYF.

This clonotype has a count of ten or more. This rearrangement joins TRBV2 to TRBJ2-5; D remains unclear. From germline, CDR1 is SNHLY and CDR2 FYNNEI. Trimming pared 4 bases from V and 2 bases from J, leaving 11 bases between. CDR3 size: 14 residues. The CDR3 reads CASSAGALQETQYF. The CDR3 region has the DNA TGTGCCAGCAGTGCGGGCGCCCTACAAGAGACCCAGTACTTC. The full variable domain, completed using reference TRBV2 and TRBJ2-5, is EPEVTQTPSHQVTQMGQEVILRCVPISNHLYFYWYRQILGQKVEFLVSFYNNEISEKSEIFDDQFSVERPDGSNFTLKIRSTKLEDSAMYFCASSAGALQETQYFGPGTRLLVL.

The table lists this clonotype with a few counts. The V and J genes are TRBV6-6 and TRBJ2-5; D not resolved. Trimming shortened V by 0 bases and J by 7 bases, and 6 bases separated the two germline ends. There are 12 residues in the CDR3. Germline CDR1 is MNHNY and CDR2 is SVGAGI (reference sequence). CDR3 coding DNA: TGTGCCAGCAGTTACTCCTATCGGACCCAGTACTTC. This sequence encodes CASSYSYRTQYF.

This clonotype has just a few counts. A much larger clone sits a single nucleotide away, making a read error possible. Written as DNA, the CDR3 is TGTGCCAGCAGTGAATTCTACGAGCAGTACTTC. This sequence encodes CASSEFYEQYF. The chain employs TRBV28 and TRBJ2-7; unclear D gene. Trimming stripped 5 bases from V and 3 bases from J, with 5 bases between. Germline V gene data show CDR1 as MDHEN and CDR2 as SYDVKM. The CDR3 contains 11 residues.

The rearrangement uses TRBV5-1 and TRBJ2-7; a possible D gene is TRBD2 (5 bases). V was pared by 4 bases and J by 9 bases, with 23 bases between. The CDR3 is made up of 15 amino acids. CDR1 and CDR2 from the germline V gene are SGHRS and YFSETQ. The CDR3 DNA reads as TGCGCCAGCAGCGAATCCGGGAAAATAGAATTCGGGCAGTACTTC. Residues: CASSESGKIEFGQYF.